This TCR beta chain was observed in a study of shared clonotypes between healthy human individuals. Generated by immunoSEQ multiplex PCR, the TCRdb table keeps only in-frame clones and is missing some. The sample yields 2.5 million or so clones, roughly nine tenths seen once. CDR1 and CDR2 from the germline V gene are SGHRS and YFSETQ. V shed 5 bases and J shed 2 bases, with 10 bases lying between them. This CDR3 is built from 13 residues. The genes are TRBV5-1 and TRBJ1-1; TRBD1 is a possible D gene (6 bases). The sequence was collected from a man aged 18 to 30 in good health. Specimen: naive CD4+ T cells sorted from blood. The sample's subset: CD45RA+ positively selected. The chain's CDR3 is CASRWDTNTEAFF. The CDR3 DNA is TGCGCCAGCAGATGGGACACCAACACTGAAGCTTTCTTT. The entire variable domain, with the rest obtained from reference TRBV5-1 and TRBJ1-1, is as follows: KAGVTQTPRYLIKTRGQQVTLSCSPISGHRSVSWYQQTPGQGLQFLFEYFSETQRNKGNFPGRFSGRQFSNSRSEMNVSTLELGDSALYLCASRWDTNTEAFFGQGTRLTVV.